This entry lists 6 T cell receptor beta chains sequenced from one sample in a study of T-cell memory formation after mild COVID-19. A single record per CDR3 protein comes from TCRdb applying MiXCR to the 5' RACE reads. The sample consists of about 260,000 distinct CDR3 sequences, over 7% of them appearing once. Specimen: PBMCs or a T cell subset sorted from them (not recorded which). The receptors were sampled from a man between 18 and 29 years old who had mild COVID-19 (a few samples of this study predate the infection). Cell type and time point are not known.

This clonotype appeared a few times. This chain joins TRBV20-1 and TRBJ2-5, with TRBD2 matching 8 bases. Germline CDR1 DFQATT, CDR2 SNEGSKA (reference sequence). The CDR3 is made up of 14 amino acids. Trimming removed 5 bases from V and 7 bases from J; junction bases left unmatched: 12. The CDR3 loop reads CSARGGPGQLTQYF. The CDR3 region has the DNA TGCAGTGCTCGGGGGGGCCCGGGGCAATTGACCCAGTACTTC.

The V and J genes are TRBV4-2 and TRBJ2-3, with 7 bases that match TRBD2. CDR3 length: 14 residues. The germline V gene has CDR1 LGHNA and CDR2 YNFKEQ. V gave up 2 bases and J gave up 6 bases; unmatched junction bases: 5. The CDR3 nucleotides are TGTGCCAGCAGCCAACCCGTCGGGGGGGATACGCAGTATTTT. Translation gives CASSQPVGGDTQYF.

This clonotype was found many times. This sequence joins TRBV12-3 or TRBV12-4 and TRBJ1-2; D is undetermined. V shed 3 bases and J shed 7 bases, with 9 bases lying between them. CDR3 length: 12 residues. The CDR3 DNA sequence: TGTGCCAGCAGTTTGAAGAGGGCTGGCTACACCTTC. As protein: CASSLKRAGYTF.

This clonotype has just a few counts. This chain joins TRBV19 and TRBJ1-5; no definite D call. The CDR3 has 14 residues. Trimming removed 5 bases at V and 3 bases at J, with 11 bases between. Germline CDR1 LNHDA, CDR2 SQIVND (reference sequence). CDR3 residues: CASSPPGPNQPQHF. The CDR3, as DNA: TGTGCCAGTAGTCCTCCGGGTCCCAATCAGCCCCAGCATTTT.

This clonotype was detected only a few times. V and J are TRBV19 and TRBJ2-7; 7 nucleotides line up with TRBD1. Germline V CDR1 and CDR2: LNHDA, SQIVND (reference sequence). This CDR3 is 13 amino acids long. J gave up 3 bases and V 4 bases, and 3 bases lay outside the gene matches. The CDR3: CASSTRDSYEQYF. CDR3 bases: TGTGCCAGTAGTACCCGGGACAGCTACGAGCAGTACTTC.

The J gene is TRBJ1-4, the V gene TRBV11-2; D is ambiguous. V dropped 2 bases and J dropped 3 bases, with 10 bases sitting between them. Per germline, CDR1 SGHAT and CDR2 FQNNGV. The CDR3 totals 15 residues. CDR3 in amino acids: CASSLSREPNEKLFF. The CDR3 DNA reads TGTGCCAGCAGCTTATCGAGGGAACCTAATGAAAAACTGTTTTTT.